These T cell receptor beta chains were read from a single sample in a study of shared clonotypes between healthy human individuals. Assay used: immunoSEQ multiplex PCR; TCRdb lists only in-frame clones, some missing. The sample lists around 690,000 clones; about 92% were seen once. Sequenced material: memory CD8+ T cells from PBMCs. These receptors were collected from a man aged 18 to 29 in good health. Some clones in this sample may be carry-over from other donors' samples. Both conserved end residues are part of each CDR3. Each record gives: D gene, J gene, V gene, clone size, CDR3 protein, CDR3 DNA. D genes are given only for firm matches. The size of a clone is reported for some rows only, either as once, few or many, or as a class for expanded clones.

TRBD2 TRBJ2-1 TRBV19 . CASRVGHWTSGTYNEQFF TGTGCCAGTAGAGTGGGTCACTGGACTAGCGGGACCTACAATGAGCAGTTCTTC
. TRBJ2-7 TRBV25-1 . CASSESGRAVEQYF TGTGCCAGCAGTGAATCGGGTAGGGCGGTCGAGCAGTACTTC
TRBD1 TRBJ1-1 TRBV6-6 once CASQWTGVGTEAFF TGTGCCAGCCAATGGACAGGGGTGGGCACTGAAGCTTTCTTT
. TRBJ1-1 TRBV2 once CASSEALGQELEAFF TGTGCCAGCAGTGAAGCGCTGGGGCAGGAGCTAGAAGCTTTCTTT
. TRBJ2-5 TRBV7-9 . CASSLAPTKGTQYF TGTGCCAGCAGCTTAGCGCCGACTAAGGGGACCCAGTACTTC
. TRBJ2-7 TRBV5-1 . CASSLDGSYEQYF TGCGCCAGCAGCTTGGACGGATCCTACGAGCAGTACTTC
. TRBJ1-2 TRBV28 . CASSLPGLGYGYTF TGTGCCAGCAGTTTACCAGGGTTGGGCTATGGCTACACCTTC
. TRBJ1-1 TRBV9 once CASSTEGGRAFF TGTGCCAGCAGCACAGAAGGGGGGAGGGCTTTCTTT
. TRBJ1-3 TRBV2 . CASTGRVNTIYF TGTGCCAGCACGGGCAGGGTGAACACCATATATTTT
. TRBJ1-3 TRBV28 . CASSFPSSGNTIYF TGTGCCAGCAGTTTCCCCAGCTCTGGAAACACCATATATTTT
. TRBJ2-5 TRBV27 many CASSFMAQETQYF TGTGCCAGCAGTTTTATGGCGCAAGAGACCCAGTACTTC
. TRBJ1-2 TRBV28 . CASITRGSYGYTF TGTGCCAGCATCACCCGAGGTTCTTATGGCTACACCTTC
. TRBJ2-3 TRBV27 . CASSLRPFLRDTQYF TGTGCCAGCAGTTTAAGGCCGTTTCTCAGAGATACGCAGTATTTT
. TRBJ2-7 TRBV6-1 . CASSEAQGTEQYF TGTGCCAGCAGTGAAGCGCAGGGGACCGAGCAGTACTTC
TRBD1 TRBJ1-2 TRBV28 once CASSLSWTGDGYTF TGTGCCAGCAGTTTATCTTGGACAGGGGATGGCTACACCTTC
TRBD2 TRBJ2-7 TRBV27 . CASSPRGVLPGYEQYF TGTGCCAGCAGTCCCCGGGGGGTACTGCCCGGATACGAGCAGTACTTC
. TRBJ1-2 TRBV13 . CASSLEGTHGYTF TGTGCCAGCAGCTTAGAAGGGACCCATGGCTACACCTTC
. TRBJ2-6 TRBV6-4 . CASSDSGGANVLTF TGTGCCAGCAGTGACTCAGGTGGGGCCAACGTCCTGACTTTC
TRBD2 TRBJ2-7 TRBV5-4 . CASSDSGGTYEQYF TGTGCCAGCAGCGACAGCGGGGGAACCTACGAGCAGTACTTC
. TRBJ2-1 TRBV19 . CASRGTLNEQFF TGTGCCAGTAGGGGGACTTTGAATGAGCAGTTCTTC
. TRBJ2-7 TRBV27 . CASSLMRTAEQYF TGTGCCAGCAGCCTTATGAGGACAGCCGAGCAGTACTTC
. TRBJ1-5 TRBV19 . CASSIGAYSNQPQHF TGTGCCAGTAGTATAGGTGCGTATAGCAATCAGCCCCAGCATTTT
. TRBJ2-7 TRBV6-5 . CASLGQSYEQYF TGTGCCAGCCTAGGACAGTCCTACGAGCAGTACTTC
TRBD1 TRBJ2-2 TRBV27 . CASTGQSNTGELFF TGTGCCAGCACGGGACAGTCGAACACCGGGGAGCTGTTTTTT
. TRBJ2-1 TRBV5-1 . CASSPAGPNEQFF TGCGCCAGCAGCCCGGCGGGGCCCAATGAGCAGTTCTTC
TRBD1 TRBJ2-3 TRBV9 . CASSVNRGPPITDTQYF TGTGCCAGCAGCGTTAACAGGGGGCCGCCGATCACAGATACGCAGTATTTT
TRBD2 TRBJ2-5 TRBV7-3 . CASSLSGGETQYF TGTGCCAGCAGCTTATCGGGAGGAGAGACCCAGTACTTC
TRBD1 TRBJ1-1 TRBV5-1 once CASSFNGQGAGTEAFF TGCGCCAGCAGCTTCAATGGACAGGGGGCAGGCACTGAAGCTTTCTTT
TRBD2 TRBJ2-7 TRBV7-9 many CASSTWGTSGSKSSYEQYF TGTGCCAGCAGCACGTGGGGGACTAGCGGATCCAAGAGCTCCTACGAGCAGTACTTC
. TRBJ1-4 TRBV28 . CASSFSVKLFF TGTGCCAGCAGTTTTAGTGTGAAACTGTTTTTT
. TRBJ2-1 TRBV2 . CASKRADSYNEQFF TGTGCCAGCAAGCGCGCCGACTCCTACAATGAGCAGTTCTTC
. TRBJ2-5 TRBV29-1 few CSGLEQETQYF TGCAGCGGCCTAGAACAAGAGACCCAGTACTTC
. TRBJ1-1 TRBV11-2 . CASSFPGQQITEAFF TGTGCCAGCAGCTTTCCGGGACAACAAATCACTGAAGCTTTCTTT